This T cell receptor (beta chain) is drawn from a study of CD8 T cell repertoires and HIV-1 epitope variants. The sample holds one count of this clone. Its antigen is not identified. TCRdb's copy holds only in-frame clones and misses some; the assay was immunoSEQ multiplex PCR. This sample yields 5,500 to 7,500 clones, of which 60% to 80% are seen a single time; just under 45% belongs to the top ten. Germline V CDR1 and CDR2: WSHSY, SAAADI. V was pared by 4 bases and J by 3 bases, with 5 bases of the junction left unmatched. The CDR3 is 16 residues long. The sequence was obtained from a male donor with HIV. This rearrangement joins TRBV10-2 to TRBJ2-7, with 14 positions matching TRBD2. Sequenced: cultured CD8+ T cells derived from PBMCs. The CDR3 sequence is CASSAGLAGGVYEQYF. The CDR3 DNA is TGCGCCAGCAGTGCCGGACTAGCGGGAGGAGTCTACGAGCAGTACTTC.